This TCR beta chain was sequenced during a study of CD8 T cells in ankylosing spondylitis. Study-wide results and caveats: A motif of fewer than ten highly homologous TCR beta variants was seen as apparently characteristic of ankylosing spondylitis blood.

V was pared by 5 bases and J by 7 bases, with 9 bases between. The CDR3 covers 12 residues. Quantitative barcoded 5'-RACE was used to prepare TCR beta libraries. TCRdb fed the 5' RACE reads into MiXCR, producing one record per CDR3 protein. Found here are a few hundred thousand distinct CDR3 sequences, 6.5% to 10% of them singletons; the top ten hold roughly 15%. As for this clonotype: No antigen is known for it.

The gene calls are TRBV12-3 or TRBV12-4 and TRBJ2-1; D unresolved. The source of this sequence is a male donor with ankylosing spondylitis. Sequences were obtained from blood, either unsorted or a sorted T cell fraction (not recorded which). CDR3: CASSTFLNEQFF. The CDR3 DNA reads TGTGCCAGCAGTACCTTTCTGAATGAGCAGTTCTTC.